This T cell receptor beta chain was obtained from a study of T cells in Graves' hyperthyroidism and ophthalmopathy. The CDR3 has 14 residues. Per the germline V gene, CDR1 is DFQATT and CDR2 is SNEGSKA (reference sequence). V was pared by 8 bases and J by 6 bases, with 23 bases between. Notes on the study in general: Within blood appeared most thyroid clonotypes that had expanded above 0.001.

This clonotype was counted at least ten times. What it binds is not known. The source material, RNA transcripts, was used to amplify TCR beta CDR3 regions. Carried out on the TCR CDR3, a first-round RT-PCR used the HTBI primer set. TCRdb re-called the multiplex PCR reads with MiXCR, one entry per CDR3 protein. The data hold about 380,000 distinct CDR3 sequences, with roughly 12% observed a single time. The sequence came from a man aged 25-40 years with Graves' hyperthyroidism that later progressed to Graves' ophthalmopathy. The chain joins TRBV20-1 to TRBJ2-7, with a possible D match to TRBD2 (7 bases). Sequenced: blood. Here the CDR3 reads CSSLGGAQRVEQYF. CDR3 DNA sequence: TGCAGTTCATTGGGGGGGGCCCAACGGGTCGAGCAGTACTTC.